This T cell receptor (beta chain) was identified during a study of beta chain features in type 1 diabetes. General observations from the study: Among all four CD4+ subsets, Type 1 diabetes patients had TCRB CDR3s that were moderately but significantly shorter.

Averaging roughly 100 mL, one heparinised blood draw was given by each donor. Stem cell-like memory, regulatory, central memory and naive CD4+ cells were sorted via CD45RO/CCR7/CD25/CD127/CD95/CD27. TCRB transcripts that were expressed got sequenced, as all of the isolated RNA had been reverse transcribed. The protocol was immunoSEQ multiplex PCR, while the TCRdb copy is restricted to in-frame clones and leaves out a portion. The sample yields 85,000 to 110,000 clones, 25% to 35% seen once. CDR1 SGHNT and CDR2 YYREEE come from the germline V gene (reference sequence). The CDR3 is 15 amino acids. V trimming: 2 bases; J trimming: 7 bases; junction bases outside the gene matches: 9. This clone was counted only a few times. The target antigen is unknown.

The sequencing input was central memory CD4+ T cells from blood. This chain links TRBV5-4 with TRBJ2-1; 7 positions match TRBD2. The clonotype comes from a woman younger than 35 with type 1 diabetes. The CDR3, as DNA: TGTGCCAGCAGCTTTTTAAGCGGGAATAGAAATGAGCAGTTCTTC. Encoded protein: CASSFLSGNRNEQFF. Drawing the rest from reference TRBV5-4 and TRBJ2-1, the complete variable domain is ETGVTQSPTHLIKTRGQQVTLRCSSQSGHNTVSWYQQALGQGPQFIFQYYREEENGRGNFPPRFSGLQFPNYSSELNVNALELDDSALYLCASSFLSGNRNEQFFGPGTRLTVL.